This TCR beta chain derives from a study of cytomegalovirus exposure and HLA in healthy donors. Use of 60 Vbeta and 13 Jbeta primers characterized the PCR. This table comes from immunoSEQ multiplex PCR, and its TCRdb copy is limited to in-frame clones, with some not included. The sample has a few hundred thousand clones; under 85% are singletons. Trimming at V came to 3 bases and at J to 2 bases, leaving 9 bases not matched to a gene. The CDR3 extends over 16 amino acids. CDR1 and CDR2 from the germline V gene are GTSNPN and SVGIG (reference sequence). The sample was PBMCs. This receptor was taken from a woman in her forties or fifties in good health and CMV-seropositive. This chain connects TRBV30 to TRBJ2-3; TRBD2 agrees at 9 bases. The DNA of the CDR3 is TGTGCCTGGAGGGGTCCGCTAGCGGGGTACACAGATACGCAGTATTTT. This codes for CAWRGPLAGYTDTQYF.